The 8 T cell receptor beta chains below were found in one sample sequenced in a study of beta chain features in type 1 diabetes. Reverse transcription of all isolated RNA meant that expressed TCRB transcripts were sequenced. Measured with immunoSEQ multiplex PCR; TCRdb has only the in-frame clones, and not every one. The table records 970,000 or so clones, roughly 16% of them present only once. Input material: naive CD4+ T cells from blood. All receptors come from a woman between 18 and 29 years old in good health.

The J gene is TRBJ2-3, the V gene TRBV27, with TRBD2 matching over 12 bases. This CDR3 has 18 amino acids. Germline V lookup: CDR1 MNHEY, CDR2 SMNVEV (reference sequence). V dropped 2 bases and J dropped 3; count of bases not matched to a gene: 9. The CDR3, as DNA: TGTGCCAGCAGTTTACTCACAAGGACTAGCGGGACAACAGATACGCAGTATTTT. Translating it yields CASSLLTRTSGTTDTQYF.

This clone occurred a few times. Additional DNA sequences in this sample encode the identical CDR3. The rearrangement uses TRBV5-4 and TRBJ1-2; D gene unclear. V lost 4 bases and J 4 bases, leaving 8 bases between the germline ends. From germline, CDR1 is SGHNT and CDR2 YYREEE (reference sequence). The CDR3 has 12 residues. CDR3 DNA: TGTGCCAGCAGCCAGGACGGCTATGGCTACACCTTC. Translated, it gives CASSQDGYGYTF.

The rearrangement links TRBV19 to TRBJ2-1, with D possibly being TRBD2 (7 bases). V was trimmed by 6 bases and J by 4 bases, leaving 22 bases between them. This CDR3 is built from 17 residues. CDR1 and CDR2 (germline): LNHDA, SQIVND (reference sequence). The CDR3 nucleotides are TGTGCCAGTAGCGTCCTAAGGGGGAGGGCTAATTACAATGAGCAGTTCTTC. Encoded protein: CASSVLRGRANYNEQFF. The entire variable domain, with the rest obtained from reference TRBV19 and TRBJ2-1, is as follows: DGGITQSPKYLFRKEGQNVTLSCEQNLNHDAMYWYRQDPGQGLRLIYYSQIVNDFQKGDIAEGYSVSREKKESFPLTVTSAQKNPTAFYLCASSVLRGRANYNEQFFGPGTRLTVL.

The V call is TRBV15, the J call TRBJ2-7, with D perhaps TRBD1 (5 bases). The V and J ends lost 9 bases and 4 bases respectively, with 19 bases between them. CDR3 size: 14 residues. From germline, CDR1 is LNHNV and CDR2 YYDKDF (reference sequence). The CDR3 DNA sequence: TGTGCCACTAGAAGAGCAGGACAAGGATACGAGCAGTACTTC. This codes for CATRRAGQGYEQYF.

The rearrangement uses TRBV7-9 and TRBJ2-7; D possibly matches TRBD1 or TRBD2 (5 bases each). This CDR3 is built from 15 residues. V lost 2 bases, J lost 2 bases, and 13 bases lay in between. In germline, CDR1 is SEHNR, CDR2 FQNEAQ (reference sequence). In DNA form, the CDR3 reads TGTGCCAGCAGCTTAATTCAGGGACCACCCTACGAGCAGTACTTC. It is translated as CASSLIQGPPYEQYF.

The J gene is TRBJ2-7, the V gene TRBV7-2, with 7 bases that match TRBD2. CDR3 length: 15 amino acids. Germline V gene lookup returns CDR1 SGHTA and CDR2 FQGNSA. V was clipped by 4 bases and J by 4 bases; unmatched bases: 10. The CDR3, as DNA: TGTGCCAGCAGCTCTGGGGGAGGGCCGGGGTACGAGCAGTACTTC. Encoded protein: CASSSGGGPGYEQYF.

The chain uses TRBV11-1 and TRBJ2-1, with 9 bases matching TRBD1. Germline values: CDR1 SGHAT, CDR2 FQDESV (reference sequence). CDR3 length: 16 amino acids. Unmatched junction bases numbered 9, after V lost 2 bases and J lost 7 bases. CDR3 residues: CASSLRDRVDGNEQFF. The DNA of the CDR3 is TGTGCCAGCAGCTTACGGGACAGGGTTGACGGGAATGAGCAGTTCTTC. Combining the CDR3 with reference TRBV11-1 and TRBJ2-1 gives the whole variable domain EAEVAQSPRYKITEKSQAVAFWCDPISGHATLYWYRQILGQGPELLVQFQDESVVDDSQLPKDRFSAERLKGVDSTLKIQPAELGDSAMYLCASSLRDRVDGNEQFFGPGTRLTVL.

The chain couples TRBV28 to TRBJ2-1, with 7 bases identical to TRBD2. V was clipped by 3 bases and J by 9 bases; unmatched bases: 8. The CDR3 has 14 residues. Germline V gene data show CDR1 as MDHEN and CDR2 as SYDVKM. The CDR3 nucleotides are TGTGCCAGCAGTTTGATTGGGGGGGTTCGTGAGCAGTTCTTC. This sequence encodes CASSLIGGVREQFF.